This T cell receptor beta chain was captured by sequencing in a study of tumor-infiltrating lymphocytes in primary liver carcinoma. Deletions cut 6 bases from V and 0 bases from J, with 10 bases between. This CDR3 region has 14 residues. Reverse transcription of approximately 500 ng total RNA with a constant-region primer produced TCR beta cDNA. Three-round nested multiplex PCR performed with slightly modified ARM-PCR produced the TCR beta libraries. Forward primers for TRBV1-TRBV30 and a C-beta reverse primer served the first two PCR rounds, at approximately 10 cycles each. TCRdb reprocessed the multiplex PCR reads via MiXCR and lists one record per CDR3 protein. The sample gives 150,000 to 200,000 distinct CDR3 sequences, roughly three fifths of which show up once; less than 75% is in the top ten. The source of the blood RNA was unsorted whole blood, and germline DNA was extracted as well.

The V and J genes are TRBV12-3 or TRBV12-4 and TRBJ2-3; D ambiguous. This receptor was obtained from a man between 35 and 55 years old with primary liver carcinoma and hepatitis B virus infection. The sequencing input was peripheral blood. The CDR3 coding sequence is TGTGCCAGCAGACCCGGGCCTAGCACAGATACGCAGTATTTT. It codes for CASRPGPSTDTQYF.